This entry describes one T cell receptor (beta chain). Its antigen is undetermined. The CDR3 consists of 14 residues. Germline assignment: CDR1 SGHNT and CDR2 YENEEA. The V gene lost 1 base and the J gene lost 4 bases, with 8 bases spanning the gap. The data were obtained in a study of cytomegalovirus exposure and HLA in healthy donors. Regarding the study as a whole: What a later analysis reportedly showed was that an Asian-associated ancestry cluster had fewer N-insertions than the roughly 700-donor mean. The authors later found most CMV-associated TCR beta chains appeared HLA-restricted. A later analysis by the authors found several of the most significant clusters apparently linked to common viral pathogens. Association with HLA alleles at 0.05 false discovery rate was found for 15,000 or so TCR beta sequences in a later analysis.

It was with 60 Vbeta and 13 Jbeta primers that the PCR ran. Clones were read by immunoSEQ multiplex PCR, and TCRdb kept only the in-frame ones, dropping some. The sample includes about 57,000 clones, roughly 80% seen only once; the top ten take approximately 4%. This rearrangement joins TRBV11-3 to TRBJ2-1; the D is unclear. Sample: PBMCs. The TCR was taken from a man between 25 and 39 years old in good health and CMV-seronegative. This CDR3 is CASSLVGRYNEQFF. The CDR3 region has the DNA TGTGCCAGCAGCTTAGTGGGCCGATACAATGAGCAGTTCTTC.